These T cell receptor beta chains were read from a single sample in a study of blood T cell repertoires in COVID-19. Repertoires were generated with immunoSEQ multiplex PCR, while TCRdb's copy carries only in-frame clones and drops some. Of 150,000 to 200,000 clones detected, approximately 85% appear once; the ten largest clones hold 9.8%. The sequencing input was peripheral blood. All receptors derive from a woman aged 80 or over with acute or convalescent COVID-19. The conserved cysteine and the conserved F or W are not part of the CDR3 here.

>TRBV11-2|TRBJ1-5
ASSLGGTSSNQPQH
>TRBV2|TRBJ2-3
ASRTGVTDTQY
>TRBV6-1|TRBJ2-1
ASSAGLAGGPSYNEQF
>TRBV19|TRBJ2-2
ASVYSPNTGELF
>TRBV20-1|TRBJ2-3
SASGAGGPTDTQY
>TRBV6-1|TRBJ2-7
ASSEPIRQYSYEQY
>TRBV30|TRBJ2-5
AWSVRGQETQY
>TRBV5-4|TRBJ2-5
AIGLAGGRGETQY
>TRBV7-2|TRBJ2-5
ASSKTSGGFEETQY
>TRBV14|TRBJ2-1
ASSRGAGRATGEQF
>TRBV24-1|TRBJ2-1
ATSAPGIQGNEQF
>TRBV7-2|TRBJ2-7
ASSQTGTSGIEQY
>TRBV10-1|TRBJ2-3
ASSEPGTSTDTQY
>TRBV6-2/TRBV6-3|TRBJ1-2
ASSYTGSYGYT
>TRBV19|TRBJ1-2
ASSITGTGTGYT
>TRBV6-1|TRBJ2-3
ASSDRGSSGGIITDTQY